Given below is one T cell receptor (beta chain) in context. Its antigen is still unknown. This entry comes from a study of CD8+CD57+ T cells in acquired aplastic anemia. Overall study context: The average for DNA from sorted CD4+ and CD8+ cells was about 3.3 ug. As sequenced from healthy donors, CD4+ cells averaged about 11 million reads. Study results and caveats: Patients and controls shared twenty-nine CD8+ CDR3 sequences. Patients and healthy controls showed no significant CD8+ Simpson's diversity difference.

The CDR3 runs 15 residues. V lost 4 bases, J lost 4 bases, and 13 bases lay in between. CDR1 is SGHVT and CDR2 is SQSDAQ in the germline V gene. TCR beta VDJ and CDR3 were profiled, and genomic DNA was the template. Each CDR3 protein gets one entry after TCRdb re-called the reads with MiXCR. The data hold over 45,000 distinct CDR3 sequences, with roughly 69% observed a single time. The clonotype originates from a human donor in good health, serving as a control. The specimen sequenced was sorted CD4+, CD8+, or CD8+CD57+ T cells (not recorded which) from PBMCs. The chain recombines TRBV7-4 with TRBJ1-4; no firm D call. CDR3 nucleotide sequence: TGTGCCAGCAGCTGTCGGCCTCGAAGTAATGAAAAACTGTTTTTT. This encodes CASSCRPRSNEKLFF.